This TCR beta chain stems from a study of OX40 agonist ivuxolimab in advanced cancers. Profiled with immunoSEQ multiplex PCR; TCRdb holds only in-frame clones, not every one. The sample yields 60,000 to 65,000 clones, about 82% seen once. The sequence was obtained from an adult with an advanced solid tumor such as melanoma, head and neck, liver or kidney cancer. The sample was CD4+ or CD8+ T cells sorted from blood, taken in a trial of the OX40 agonist ivuxolimab.

The CDR3 sequence is CASSDLSNTEAFF. The CDR3, as DNA: TGTGCCAGCAGCGACTTGTCCAACACTGAAGCTTTCTTT. The chain combines TRBV6-6 with TRBJ1-1; no clear D gene. Trimming cost V 6 bases and J 2 bases, with 10 bases left between them. The CDR3 extends over 13 amino acids. The V gene's germline CDR1 is MNHNY and CDR2 SVGAGI (reference sequence).